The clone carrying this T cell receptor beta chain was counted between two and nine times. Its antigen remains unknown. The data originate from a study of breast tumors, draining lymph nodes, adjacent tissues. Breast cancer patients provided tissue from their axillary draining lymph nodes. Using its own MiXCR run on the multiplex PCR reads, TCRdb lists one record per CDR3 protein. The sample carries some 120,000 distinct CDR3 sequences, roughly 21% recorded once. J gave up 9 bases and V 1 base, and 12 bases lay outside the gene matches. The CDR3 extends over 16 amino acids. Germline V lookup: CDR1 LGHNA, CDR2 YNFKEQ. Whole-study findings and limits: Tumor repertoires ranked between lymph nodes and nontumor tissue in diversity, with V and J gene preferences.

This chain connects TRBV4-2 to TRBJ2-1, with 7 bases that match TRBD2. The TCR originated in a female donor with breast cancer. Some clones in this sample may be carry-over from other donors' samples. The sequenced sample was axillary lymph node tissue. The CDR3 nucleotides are TGTGCCAGCAGCCAAGTCTATGAGGGAGGGATAGCTGAGCAGTTCTTC. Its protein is CASSQVYEGGIAEQFF.